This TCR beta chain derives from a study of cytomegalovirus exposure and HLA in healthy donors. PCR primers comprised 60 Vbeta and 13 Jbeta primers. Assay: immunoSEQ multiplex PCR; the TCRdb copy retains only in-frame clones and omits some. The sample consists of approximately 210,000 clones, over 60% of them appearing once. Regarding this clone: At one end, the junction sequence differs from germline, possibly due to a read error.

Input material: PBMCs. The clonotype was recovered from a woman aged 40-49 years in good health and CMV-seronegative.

The CDR3 loop reads CSSSSYFEAFF. The CDR3 DNA sequence: TGTTCCAGCAGCTCGTACTTTGAAGCTTTCTTT. The chain recombines TRBV7-9 with TRBJ1-1; no clear D gene. CDR3 length: 11 amino acids. Germline CDR1 SEHNR, CDR2 FQNEAQ (reference sequence). Using reference TRBV7-9 and TRBJ1-1 for the parts outside the CDR3, the full variable domain is DTGVSQNPRHKITKRGQNVTFRCDPISEHNRLYWYRQTLGQGPEFLTYFQNEAQLEKSRLLSDRFSAERPKGSFSTLEIQRTEQGDSAMYLCSSSSYFEAFFGQGTRLTVV.